The 3 T cell receptor beta chains in this list originate from one sample, sequenced in a study of blood T cell repertoires in COVID-19. This table comes from immunoSEQ multiplex PCR, and its TCRdb copy is limited to in-frame clones, with some not included. The repertoire consists of around 240,000 clones, with 70% to 85% occurring once and the leading ten covering under 2%. Sequenced: peripheral blood. The receptors derive from a woman older than 75 with acute or convalescent COVID-19.

This clone occurred a few times. The chain combines TRBV5-8 with TRBJ1-3; weak D call: TRBD1 (5 bases). The CDR3 runs to 15 residues. Trimming removed 4 bases from V and 8 bases from J, with 19 bases in between. Germline V lookup: CDR1 SGHTS, CDR2 YDEGEE. The CDR3 DNA sequence: TGTGCCAGCAGCGCGGCCCCAGGGTTTTTCGACACCATATATTTT. This codes for CASSAAPGFFDTIYF.

This clone occurred a few times. V usage is TRBV7-8 and J usage is TRBJ2-7; tentatively, D is TRBD1 (5 bases). Germline V lookup: CDR1 SGHVS, CDR2 FQNEAQ. The CDR3 consists of 14 residues. The V end was cut by 1 base, the J end by 3 bases, with 10 bases between. The CDR3 protein is CASSLGQSLYEQYF. CDR3 bases: TGTGCCAGCAGCTTAGGACAGAGCCTCTACGAGCAGTACTTC.

The chain uses TRBV3-1 (or the pseudogene TRBV3-2) and TRBJ2-5, with TRBD1 matching over 9 bases. Germline CDR1 is LGHDT and CDR2 is YNNKEL (reference sequence). The V segment lost 0 bases and the J segment 6 bases; nucleotides outside the gene matches: 8. The CDR3 runs to 16 residues. CDR3 coding DNA: TGTGCCAGCAGCCAAGATTGGGACAGGGAGTTTAAGACCCAGTACTTC. Its protein is CASSQDWDREFKTQYF.